This T cell receptor beta chain originates from a study of shared clonotypes between healthy human individuals. In the case of this clone: The antigen is undetermined.

The CDR3 spans 16 residues. Trimming removed 5 bases from V and 0 bases from J, with 14 bases in between. Per the germline V gene, CDR1 is LNHDA and CDR2 is SQIVND (reference sequence). Sorted-subset replicate PCR reactions contained 150 to 200 ng DNA, corresponding to about 30,000 T cell genomes. Profiled with immunoSEQ multiplex PCR; TCRdb holds only in-frame clones, not every one. The repertoire holds some 2.4 million clones, with over 85% as singletons. Study-level results: Sharing across four donors was highest in naive CD4 (roughly 5%) and lowest in memory CD8 (roughly 0.4%). Among donors, sharing of clonotypes was expected to be affected by sequencing depth. At large depth, rarefaction still showed sorted-subset sequencing to be incomplete.

This receptor was obtained from a man aged 18 to 29 in good health. Some clones in this sample may be carry-over from other donors' samples. The sample consisted of naive CD4+ T cells from PBMCs. Subset described: CD45RA+ positively selected. The genes are TRBV19 and TRBJ1-5; D might be TRBD1 (5 bases). CDR3 sequence (DNA): TGTGCCAGTAGTGGGGGAGGACGGATTAGCAATCAGCCCCAGCATTTT. This translates into CASSGGGRISNQPQHF. Variable domain in full (rest from reference TRBV19 and TRBJ1-5): DGGITQSPKYLFRKEGQNVTLSCEQNLNHDAMYWYRQDPGQGLRLIYYSQIVNDFQKGDIAEGYSVSREKKESFPLTVTSAQKNPTAFYLCASSGGGRISNQPQHFGDGTRLSIL.